Listed below are T cell receptor beta chains from one sample, sequenced in a study of T cells after yellow fever vaccination. TCRdb re-called the 5' RACE reads through MiXCR, storing one row per CDR3 protein. Among about 360,000 distinct CDR3 sequences listed, around 6.5% were seen once. The input for sequencing was PBMCs, taken 5 days after the yellow fever booster vaccination. The source of these receptors is a man younger than 45 who received the YFV17D yellow fever vaccine. Each CDR3 is given with its conserved first and last residue. D genes are given only for firm matches. Size is stated for part of the rows, as once, few or many counts, or as a class when the clone is expanded.

>many|TRBV6-2/TRBV6-3|TRBD1|TRBJ2-2
TGTGCCAGCAAAATCCAGGGGGCGCACGGGGAGCTGTTTTTT
CASKIQGAHGELFF
>.|TRBV10-3|.|TRBJ2-3
TGTGCCATAAGCTCAGGGGTCACAGATACGCAGTATTTT
CAISSGVTDTQYF
>few|TRBV7-3|TRBD1|TRBJ2-3
TGTGCCAGCAGCTCCGCCAGGGGGAGAACAGATACGCAGTATTTT
CASSSARGRTDTQYF
>many|TRBV18|.|TRBJ2-2
TGTGCCAGCTCACCAGCCACCGGGGAGCTGTTTTTT
CASSPATGELFF
>few|TRBV5-1|TRBD1|TRBJ2-7
TGCGCCAGCAGCTCGACAGGGGAGGACTACGAGCAGTACTTC
CASSSTGEDYEQYF
>.|TRBV7-2|TRBD1|TRBJ1-6
TGTGCCAGCAGCTTCGGTGACAGGGATTCCTCACCCCTCCACTTT
CASSFGDRDSSPLHF
>many|TRBV11-2|TRBD2|TRBJ2-6
TGTGCCAGCACCAGACTAGCGGGACGTGGATCTGGGGCCAACGTCCTGACTTTC
CASTRLAGRGSGANVLTF
>many|TRBV10-3|TRBD2|TRBJ2-1
TGTGCCATCAGTGGGACTAGCGGGTTGGCCTACAATGAGCAGTTCTTC
CAISGTSGLAYNEQFF
>many|TRBV5-1|.|TRBJ2-5
TGCGCCAGCAGCTTGGGACAGTTAGAGACCCAGTACTTC
CASSLGQLETQYF
>.|TRBV19|TRBD2|TRBJ2-2
TGTGCCACCGGCCTCTCGGGGGGCACCGGGGAGCTGTTTTTT
CATGLSGGTGELFF
>.|TRBV23-1|.|TRBJ1-5
TGCGCCAGCGGCCGACAGAATCAGCCCCAGCATTTT
CASGRQNQPQHF
>few|TRBV29-1|.|TRBJ2-5
TGCAGCGCTGGACAGAGACGAGAGACCCAGTACTTC
CSAGQRRETQYF
>few|TRBV7-2|TRBD2|TRBJ2-3
TGTGCCAGCAGCTGGGTCCGACTAGCGGGACCGACAGATACGCAGTATTTT
CASSWVRLAGPTDTQYF
>few|TRBV20-1|TRBD2|TRBJ2-3
TGCAGTGCCACCGGACTAGGTTTCACAGATACGCAGTATTTT
CSATGLGFTDTQYF
>many|TRBV4-3|.|TRBJ2-3
TGCGCCAGCAGCCTCGTCTGGGTGGGCACAGATACGCAGTATTTT
CASSLVWVGTDTQYF
>.|TRBV18|TRBD2|TRBJ2-1
TGTGCCAGCTCACCACCAAACCGGGGGGGTCGGGATGAGCAGTTCTTC
CASSPPNRGGRDEQFF
>many|TRBV20-1|.|TRBJ2-5
TGCAGTGCTCTCTCGGCGGGTCGCTCTGGGGCCCAGTACTTC
CSALSAGRSGAQYF
>many|TRBV29-1|.|TRBJ2-5
TGCAGCGTTGAAGATCCCGGAGAGACCCAGTACTTC
CSVEDPGETQYF
>many|TRBV20-1|.|TRBJ2-7
TGCAGTGCTAGAGAACTGACCGGCTCCTACGAGCAGTACTTC
CSARELTGSYEQYF
>.|TRBV18|.|TRBJ2-7
TGTGCCAGCTCACCTACAGGATACTCCTACGAGCAGTACTTC
CASSPTGYSYEQYF
>.|TRBV9|.|TRBJ2-1
TGTGCCAGCAGCGTAGTGGCCACCAGCGACAATGAGCAGTTCTTC
CASSVVATSDNEQFF
>.|TRBV5-5|.|TRBJ1-4
TGTGCCAGCAGCTTCGAGACCGAGCTGTTTTTT
CASSFETELFF
>many|TRBV12-3/TRBV12-4|.|TRBJ2-1
TGTGCCAGCAGCCGAACCATCCAAGCGAACAATGAGCAGTTCTTC
CASSRTIQANNEQFF